The rows below give T cell receptor beta chains drawn from one sample of a study of CD4 and CD8 cells across lung adenocarcinoma regions. TCRdb recomputed calls from the PCR reads with MiXCR, one row per CDR3 protein. The table has roughly 18,000 distinct CDR3 sequences, 51% seen once; the top ten hold about 54%. Sequencing used CD8+ T cells from the center of a lung tumor. All receptors derive from a female donor with lung adenocarcinoma. The CD4 and CD8 labels of this study may be unreliable. CDR3s include the opening cysteine and the closing phenylalanine or tryptophan. The D gene is left open where the match is weak. Part of the rows lack a size; the others show once, few, many or a class for expanded clones.

J	D	V	size	length	DNA	CDR3
TRBJ2-4	NA	TRBV27	many	13	TGTGCCAGCAGAGGGTTTGTAGAAAACATTCAGTACTTC	CASRGFVENIQYF
TRBJ2-3	NA	TRBV10-1	NA	15	TGCGCCAGCAGTGAAGGGAAAGCGAGCACAGATACGCAGTATTTT	CASSEGKASTDTQYF
TRBJ2-4	NA	TRBV27	NA	14	TGTGGCAGCAGCTCGCGGTGTACCACAAACACTCAGTACTTC	CGSSSRCTTNTQYF
TRBJ2-1	TRBD1	TRBV11-2	few	15	TGTGCCAGCAGCCGAATGGACAGGGGACCCAATGAGCAGTTCTTC	CASSRMDRGPNEQFF
TRBJ2-1	NA	TRBV6-6	medium-sized	14	TGTGCCAGCAGTCTTGTCGGCCCCTACAATGAGCAGTTCTTC	CASSLVGPYNEQFF
TRBJ2-4	NA	TRBV27	NA	16	TGTGCCAGCGGGGGCAACGTCGGCCGTGCCCAAAACACCCAGTACTTC	CASGGNVGRAQNTQYF
TRBJ2-3	TRBD2	TRBV6-1	NA	18	TGTGCCAGCACCCCCAAGGCGGGACTAGCGGGACGCCCAGAGACGCAGTATTTT	CASTPKAGLAGRPETQYF
TRBJ1-2	NA	TRBV6-4	NA	13	TGTGCCAGCAGCGCCGATGGGCAATATGGCTACACCTTC	CASSADGQYGYTF
TRBJ2-1	NA	TRBV6-5	NA	16	TGTGCCAGCAGTTATAGTGCTTACAGGGTGTACAATGAGCAGTTCTTC	CASSYSAYRVYNEQFF
TRBJ2-3	NA	TRBV27	NA	15	TGTGCCGGGGGTCTCGCTGGCCGTTACACAGAGACGCAGTACTTT	CAGGLAGRYTETQYF
TRBJ2-3	NA	TRBV6-1	medium-sized	14	TGTGCCAGCCGAGGACACCTATACACAGATACGCAGTATTTT	CASRGHLYTDTQYF
TRBJ2-3	NA	TRBV10-3	NA	15	TGTGCCACCGAAAAACGGCGGCTAGCGAAAAACATGCAGTATTTT	CATEKRRLAKNMQYF
TRBJ2-1	NA	TRBV6-1	many	15	TGTGCCAGCACCCCGGTCAGGGGCGCCTACAATGAGCAGTTCTTC	CASTPVRGAYNEQFF
TRBJ1-1	NA	TRBV6-1	NA	15	TGTGCCAGCAGTCCCGAGGGGGGGCAGAACACTGAAGCTTTCTTT	CASSPEGGQNTEAFF
TRBJ1-5	NA	TRBV6-1	NA	14	TGTGCCAGCAGTGAAGGTGGGGGGAGTCAGCCCCAGCATTTT	CASSEGGGSQPQHF
TRBJ2-2	TRBD2	TRBV6-1	NA	14	TGTGCCAGCAGTCTAGCGGGGGACACCGGGGAGCTGTTTTTT	CASSLAGDTGELFF
TRBJ1-2	TRBD1	TRBV12-3/TRBV12-4	NA	15	TGTGCCAGCAGTTTAAGGGGGCGGACGTTTTATGGCTACACCTTC	CASSLRGRTFYGYTF
TRBJ2-3	TRBD2	TRBV6-1	medium-sized	14	TGTGCCAGCAAAGGGACTACGAACACAGATACGCAGTATTTT	CASKGTTNTDTQYF
TRBJ2-2	TRBD1	TRBV6-1	many	15	TGTGCCAGCAGACCAAGGACAGGGGGGACCGGGGAGCTGTTTTTT	CASRPRTGGTGELFF
TRBJ2-3	TRBD2	TRBV6-1	NA	14	TGTGCCAGCAGGAGCGGGAGGGCCTTGGGTACGCAGTATTTT	CASRSGRALGTQYF
TRBJ1-1	NA	TRBV12-3/TRBV12-4	few	13	TGTGCCAGCAGTTTATGGGGGGACACTGAAGCTTTCTTT	CASSLWGDTEAFF
TRBJ1-4	TRBD1	TRBV6-1	NA	16	TGTGCCAGCAGATTCGGGACAGGGGGCTCGGATGAAAAACTGTTTTTT	CASRFGTGGSDEKLFF
TRBJ2-3	TRBD2	TRBV20-1	medium-sized	14	TGCAGTGCTAGTGCGGGAGGGCCCGCAGATACGCAGTATTTT	CSASAGGPADTQYF
TRBJ2-3	TRBD2	TRBV6-1	medium-sized	16	TGTGCCAGCAGTGTGTTAGCGGGGGGGCCCACAGATACGCAGTATTTT	CASSVLAGGPTDTQYF
TRBJ2-3	NA	TRBV6-1	once	13	TGTGCCAGGGGGCTGTATGGCAAAGATACGCAGTATTTT	CARGLYGKDTQYF
TRBJ2-4	NA	TRBV6-8	NA	16	TGTGCCAGCCGCCTCGCGGGACTGGGCGGCAAAGACATTCAGTATTTC	CASRLAGLGGKDIQYF
TRBJ2-5	TRBD2	TRBV10-1	NA	18	TGCGCCAGCAGTGAAACTATGGGACTAGCGGGAGCTGAAGAGACCCAGTACTTC	CASSETMGLAGAEETQYF
TRBJ2-3	NA	TRBV6-1	NA	14	TGTGCCAGCACGGGGCTGACAGCCAAAGACACGCAGTATTTC	CASTGLTAKDTQYF
TRBJ2-3	NA	TRBV6-2/TRBV6-3	few	12	TGTGCCAGCACCCGCCCCCCAGGGGCGCAGTATTTT	CASTRPPGAQYF
TRBJ1-2	NA	TRBV6-2/TRBV6-3	NA	15	TGTGCCAGCAGTTACTCGGACGGGAGGAACTATGGCTACACCTTC	CASSYSDGRNYGYTF
TRBJ2-3	TRBD1	TRBV6-1	NA	14	TGTGCCAGCAGCCGGACAGGGGGATCAGATACGCAGTATTTT	CASSRTGGSDTQYF
TRBJ2-3	NA	TRBV10-1	NA	14	TGCGCCAGTTCGCAGGCTCAGGGTACCGATACGCAGTATTTT	CASSQAQGTDTQYF
TRBJ2-4	NA	TRBV27	once	16	TGTGCCAGCCGCGTCTCGGGGGAGAGAACCAAAAACATGCAGTATTTC	CASRVSGERTKNMQYF
TRBJ1-1	NA	TRBV7-6	NA	15	TGTGCCAGCAGCTTAGTCGGCACAGGCCAGACTGAAGCTTTCTTT	CASSLVGTGQTEAFF
TRBJ2-5	NA	TRBV10-2	NA	16	TGCGCCAGTGGTGGGCCCGGGGGCGGTGACCAAGAGACCCAGTACTTC	CASGGPGGGDQETQYF
TRBJ2-2	NA	TRBV6-1	few	14	TGTGCCAGCCTGTCGGGTCTGAACACCGGGGAGCTGTTTTTT	CASLSGLNTGELFF
TRBJ1-4	TRBD1	TRBV23-1	few	15	TGCGCCAGCAGTCAAGGGACAGACGCTAATGAAAAACTGTTTTTT	CASSQGTDANEKLFF
TRBJ2-5	NA	TRBV12-5	NA	12	TGTGCTAGTGGTCCGGTAGCAGAGACCCAGTACTTC	CASGPVAETQYF
TRBJ2-5	TRBD1	TRBV6-1	NA	13	TGTGCCAGCAGACAGGGGAGCGCGGAGACCCAGTACTTC	CASRQGSAETQYF
TRBJ2-4	TRBD2	TRBV6-1	NA	19	TGTGCCAGCAGTCCCCGGGAGGGGGGGGTGGGATGTGCCAAAAAGATTCAGTACTTC	CASSPREGGVGCAKKIQYF
TRBJ2-7	NA	TRBV7-8	NA	12	TGTGCCAGCAGTATTGGGTCCTACGAGCAGTACTTC	CASSIGSYEQYF
TRBJ2-5	NA	TRBV4-1	NA	18	TGCGCCAGCAGCCAAGATTCTATCGGGGCAGCCCCCCAAGAGACCCAGTACTTC	CASSQDSIGAAPQETQYF
TRBJ2-7	TRBD2	TRBV25-1	NA	16	TGTGCCAGCAGTGAATCGGGGCCGGGAGGCAAAAATACGCAGTACTTC	CASSESGPGGKNTQYF
TRBJ2-3	TRBD2	TRBV6-1	NA	15	TGTGCCAGCACCTGGGCTAGCGGACCCACAGATACGCAGTATTTT	CASTWASGPTDTQYF
TRBJ2-5	NA	TRBV6-1	medium-sized	14	TGTGCCAGCAGTGAAGGGGGGGAGGTAGAGACCCAGTACTTC	CASSEGGEVETQYF
TRBJ2-3	TRBD2	TRBV20-1	few	14	TGCAGTGCCGAAGCGGGGGGAAGTGGAGATACGCAGTATTTT	CSAEAGGSGDTQYF
TRBJ2-1	NA	TRBV6-1	few	11	TGTGCCAGCAGGGAAGGGGAGACCCAGTTCTTC	CASREGETQFF
TRBJ2-5	NA	TRBV12-3/TRBV12-4	few	15	TGTGCCAGCAGTTTAAATTCCGGGGACTGGGAGACCCAGTACTTC	CASSLNSGDWETQYF
TRBJ2-1	NA	TRBV6-1	NA	12	TGTGCCAGCAGTCGGCTTTTGGGTGAGCAGTTCTTC	CASSRLLGEQFF
TRBJ2-3	TRBD2	TRBV27	NA	15	TGTGCCAGCAGGACTAGCGGGAGTCGCGCAGATACGCAGTATTTT	CASRTSGSRADTQYF
TRBJ2-1	NA	TRBV6-5	few	13	TGTGCCAGCAGTTCCGGGAAATTAAATGAGCAGTTCTTC	CASSSGKLNEQFF
TRBJ2-7	NA	TRBV6-1	few	13	TGTGCCAGCAGTACGGGACACTCCTACGAGCAGTACTTC	CASSTGHSYEQYF
TRBJ2-3	TRBD2	TRBV6-5	NA	16	TGTGCCAGCAGCTTACTAGCGGGAGATCCAACAGATACGCAGTATTTT	CASSLLAGDPTDTQYF